These 29 T cell receptor beta chains share one sample of origin, sequenced in a study of identical twins. TCRdb called the 5' RACE reads again in MiXCR, with one record for every CDR3 protein. In the table there are 350,000 to 450,000 distinct CDR3 sequences, approximately 17% of which are singletons. The sample taken for sequencing was naive T cells sorted from blood. Every receptor here comes from a man aged 45-60 years in good health.

In its sample, this clonotype was seen a few times. The V call is TRBV5-1, the J call TRBJ2-1; 13 bases are shared with TRBD2. The CDR3 is 16 amino acids. Germline lookup yields CDR1 SGHRS and CDR2 YFSETQ. V lost 0 bases and J lost 6; bases outside the gene matches: 3. In DNA, the CDR3 is TGCGCCAGCAGCTTGGCGTGGACTAGCGGGGGCAATGAGCAGTTCTTC. Translating gives CASSLAWTSGGNEQFF.

The chain joins TRBV18 to TRBJ2-2; D tentatively reads TRBD1 or TRBD2 (6 bases each). Trimming shortened V by 5 bases and J by 5 bases, and 9 bases separated the two germline ends. Germline V lookup: CDR1 KGHSH, CDR2 LQKENI. The CDR3 runs 13 residues. The CDR3 is CASSAGQTGELFF. The CDR3 DNA reads TGTGCCAGCTCAGCGGGACAAACCGGGGAGCTGTTTTTT. Using reference TRBV18 and TRBJ2-2 for the parts outside the CDR3, the full variable domain is NAGVMQNPRHLVRRRGQEARLRCSPMKGHSHVYWYRQLPEEGLKFMVYLQKENIIDESGMPKERFSAEFPKEGPSILRIQQVVRGDSAAYFCASSAGQTGELFFGEGSRLTVL.

This chain joins TRBV12-3 or TRBV12-4 and TRBJ1-3; D possibly corresponds to TRBD1 (6 bases). The V gene lost 6 bases and the J gene lost 0 bases, with 18 bases spanning the gap. CDR3 size: 17 residues. CDR3 loop: CASREDSWYYSGNTIYF. The DNA of the CDR3 is TGTGCCAGCAGAGAGGACAGTTGGTACTACTCTGGAAACACCATATATTTT.

The genes are TRBV29-1 and TRBJ2-1; 8 nucleotides align to TRBD2. Germline CDR1 SQVTM, CDR2 ANQGSEA. Trimming at V came to 4 bases and at J to 8 bases, leaving 10 bases not matched to a gene. CDR3 length: 14 residues. The CDR3 here is CSVVAGTSLHEQFF. The CDR3 nucleotides read TGCAGCGTTGTAGCGGGAACCTCTCTCCATGAGCAGTTCTTC.

This clonotype occurred a few times. This rearrangement joins TRBV7-9 to TRBJ2-2; possible D gene TRBD1, 6 bases. The CDR3 loop spans 16 amino acids. The germline V gene encodes CDR1 SEHNR and CDR2 FQNEAQ (reference sequence). V was clipped by 0 bases and J by 4 bases, with 12 bases between them. CDR3 DNA sequence: TGTGCCAGCAGCTTAGCGAAACACAGGGTCACCGGGGAGCTGTTTTTT. It encodes CASSLAKHRVTGELFF. The full variable domain, its missing parts supplied by reference TRBV7-9 and TRBJ2-2, is DTGVSQNPRHKITKRGQNVTFRCDPISEHNRLYWYRQTLGQGPEFLTYFQNEAQLEKSRLLSDRFSAERPKGSFSTLEIQRTEQGDSAMYLCASSLAKHRVTGELFFGEGSRLTVL.

This rearrangement joins TRBV7-2 to TRBJ2-3, with D uncertain. The CDR3 runs to 14 residues. The V end lost 3 bases, the J end lost 6 bases, and 13 bases lay between the germline ends. Germline V gives CDR1 SGHTA, CDR2 FQGNSA. CDR3 amino acids: CASSFLSLRDTQYF. As DNA, the CDR3 is TGTGCCAGCAGCTTCCTCAGCCTCCGGGATACGCAGTATTTT.

The chain combines TRBV7-3 with TRBJ2-7, with D perhaps matching TRBD2 (6 bases). V lost 5 bases and J lost 5, with 22 bases in between. Germline loops: CDR1 SGHTA, CDR2 FQGTGA. This CDR3 is 16 amino acids long. CDR3 amino acids: CASSPNGGGEPDEQYF. The CDR3 DNA is TGTGCCAGCAGCCCCAATGGAGGAGGGGAGCCCGACGAGCAGTACTTC.

The table lists this clonotype with a few counts. DNA of the CDR3: TGTGCCAGCAGTTACTCATCTTGGCAGGGAAGGGGAGAGCAGTTCTTC. This translates into CASSYSSWQGRGEQFF. The rearrangement uses TRBV6-5 and TRBJ2-1; D perhaps matches TRBD1 (5 bases). V gave up 0 bases and J gave up 10 bases, with 19 bases separating them. Germline CDR1 MNHEY, CDR2 SVGAGI. This CDR3 region has 16 residues.

This clonotype was recorded at least ten times. J is TRBJ1-1 and V is TRBV5-6; tentatively, D is TRBD1 (5 bases). Germline lookup yields CDR1 SGHDT and CDR2 YYEEEE. This CDR3 has 15 amino acids. Trimming removed 4 bases at V and 4 bases at J, with 17 bases between. The CDR3 spells CASSLGGPWGTEAFF. The DNA for the CDR3 is TGTGCCAGCAGCCTTGGGGGTCCATGGGGCACTGAAGCTTTCTTT.

The chain couples TRBV7-9 to TRBJ1-4; the D gene is possibly TRBD1 (5 bases). The CDR3 consists of 15 residues. Trimming removed 1 base from V and 3 bases from J, with 9 bases in between. Looked up from germline, CDR1 is SEHNR and CDR2 is FQNEAQ (reference sequence). CDR3 sequence reads: CASSLGTLPNEKLFF. CDR3 coding DNA: TGTGCCAGCAGCTTAGGGACACTGCCTAATGAAAAACTGTTTTTT.

This clonotype was observed a few times. V is TRBV7-2 and J is TRBJ1-5; D unresolved. The CDR3 contains 15 residues. Germline loops: CDR1 SGHTA, CDR2 FQGNSA. Trimming took off 2 bases at V and 3 bases at J, with 11 bases between the two ends. The CDR3 loop reads CASSLSGLLNQPQHF. The CDR3 DNA reads TGTGCCAGCAGCTTATCAGGCCTCCTCAATCAGCCCCAGCATTTT.

The chain uses TRBV6-2 or TRBV6-3 and TRBJ1-5; D gene uncertain. The V end lost 2 bases, the J end lost 10 bases, and 9 bases lay between the germline ends. CDR3 length: 12 residues. Per germline, CDR1 MNHEY and CDR2 SVGEGT. Written as DNA, the CDR3 is TGTGCCAGCAGTTACAGCACGGTACCCCAGCATTTT. This encodes CASSYSTVPQHF.

This clonotype was recorded a few times. The rearrangement joins TRBV6-1 to TRBJ1-2; 7 bases are shared with TRBD1. Trimming removed 8 bases from V and 8 bases from J; junction bases left unmatched: 11. Germline V gives CDR1 MNHNS, CDR2 SASEGT. The CDR3 is 13 amino acids. The CDR3 is CASGAGGSSGYTF. Written as DNA, the CDR3 is TGTGCCAGCGGAGCAGGGGGATCGTCGGGCTACACCTTC.

Comment on this clonotype: At one end the junction does not follow the germline gene, possibly because of a read error. The chain carries TRBV7-6 and TRBJ1-1; D may be TRBD1 (5 bases). The CDR3 sequence is 13 residues long. Germline loops: CDR1 SGHVS, CDR2 FNYEAQ. CDR3 DNA sequence: TGTGCCAGCAGCTTATTTCCAGGGCGCGGGAAGGACTTT. This encodes CASSLFPGRGKDF.

The genes are TRBV19 and TRBJ1-6; D possibly corresponds to TRBD1 (6 bases). The CDR3 is made up of 13 amino acids. Deletions cut 4 bases from V and 13 bases from J, with 14 bases between. Germline V gives CDR1 LNHDA, CDR2 SQIVND (reference sequence). The CDR3 sequence: CASSTLDRIPLHF. The CDR3 bases are TGTGCCAGTAGTACCCTAGACAGGATTCCCCTCCACTTT.

As regards this clonotype: Since a much larger clone is just one base distant, this may be a read error. This rearrangement joins TRBV20-1 to TRBJ2-1, with 11 positions matching TRBD2. Germline V gene data show CDR1 as DFQATT and CDR2 as SNEGSKA (reference sequence). V was clipped by 3 bases and J by 15 bases; unmatched bases: 7. The CDR3 is 12 residues long. The CDR3 is CSASPLAGVWFF. The CDR3 DNA reads TGCAGTGCTAGCCCACTAGCGGGAGTGTGGTTCTTC.

The rearrangement links TRBV15 to TRBJ2-5; D perhaps matches TRBD2 (6 bases). The CDR3 covers 14 residues. Germline V CDR1 and CDR2: LNHNV, YYDKDF (reference sequence). The V end was cut by 3 bases, the J end by 1 base, with 9 bases between. CDR3 nucleotides: TGTGCCACCAGCAGGACGGGACTCCAAGAGACCCAGTACTTC. It translates to CATSRTGLQETQYF.

For this clonotype: Just one base apart from a much larger clone, this may be a read error. The genes are TRBV20-1 and TRBJ2-7; perhaps TRBD2 as D (7 bases). The CDR3 is made up of 14 amino acids. V lost 5 bases to trimming and J lost 5 bases, with 19 bases between them. Germline assignment: CDR1 DFQATT and CDR2 SNEGSKA (reference sequence). The CDR3, as DNA: TGCAGTGCTGACCCCTCCCGGGGGGCTGACGAGCAGTACTTC. The encoded protein is CSADPSRGADEQYF.

This clonotype occurred a few times. This chain connects TRBV7-2 to TRBJ2-5; D not certain. This CDR3 has 13 amino acids. The germline gives CDR1 SGHTA, CDR2 FQGNSA. Trimming removed 2 bases at V and 1 base at J, with 5 bases between. The CDR3 DNA reads as TGTGCCAGCAGCTTAAACAGCCAAGAGACCCAGTACTTC. This codes for CASSLNSQETQYF.

This clonotype has at least ten counts. The genes are TRBV4-1 and TRBJ2-5; 9 nucleotides agree with TRBD1. Germline V gives CDR1 MGHRA, CDR2 YSYEKL. With 0 bases clipped from V and 1 base from J, the junction kept 12 bases outside the gene matches. The CDR3 is 19 amino acids. The CDR3 nucleotides are TGCGCCAGCAGCCAAGAAGGTTTCGGACAGGGGACCTTCCAAGAGACCCAGTACTTC. Translation gives CASSQEGFGQGTFQETQYF.

This rearrangement joins TRBV5-1 to TRBJ2-6; TRBD1 aligns across 8 bases. Germline V gene lookup returns CDR1 SGHRS and CDR2 YFSETQ. The ends lost 1 base at V and 2 bases at J; junction bases unmatched: 2. The CDR3 sequence is 16 residues long. For the CDR3, the DNA is TGCGCCAGCAGCTTGCCAGGGGGCGCTGGGGCCAACGTCCTGACTTTC. This codes for CASSLPGGAGANVLTF.

This clonotype appeared a single time. The J gene is TRBJ2-1, the V gene TRBV20-1, with 7 bases fitting TRBD1. CDR3 size: 15 residues. V trimming: 1 base; J trimming: 5 bases; junction bases outside the gene matches: 8. The germline V gene has CDR1 DFQATT and CDR2 SNEGSKA (reference sequence). CDR3 loop: CSARVGGQYNNEQFF. The DNA of the CDR3 is TGCAGTGCTAGAGTAGGGGGACAGTATAACAATGAGCAGTTCTTC.

This clonotype has only a few counts. This CDR3 reads CASSDSGRASETQYF. The DNA for the CDR3 is TGTGCCAGCAGCGACAGCGGGAGGGCCTCAGAGACCCAGTACTTC. The chain recombines TRBV5-6 with TRBJ2-5, with TRBD2 matching 10 bases. Germline V gene sequence: CDR1 SGHDT, CDR2 YYEEEE. This CDR3 is built from 15 residues. The V segment lost 4 bases and the J segment 4 bases; nucleotides outside the gene matches: 7.

The table lists this clonotype with many counts. The chain employs TRBV3-1 and TRBJ2-4; 9 bases are a match to TRBD1. This CDR3 spans 13 amino acids. After removal of 4 bases from V and 6 bases from J, the junction contained 1 base not matched to a gene. Per the germline V gene, CDR1 is LGHDT and CDR2 is YNNKEL (reference sequence). CDR3 sequence reads: CASSRQGVNIQYF. CDR3 in DNA: TGTGCCAGCAGCCGACAGGGGGTAAACATTCAGTACTTC. The full variable domain, completed using reference TRBV3-1 and TRBJ2-4, is DTAVSQTPKYLVTQMGNDKSIKCEQNLGHDTMYWYKQDSKKFLKIMFSYNNKELIINETVPNRFSPKSPDKAHLNLHINSLELGDSAVYFCASSRQGVNIQYFGAGTRLSVL.

The J gene is TRBJ1-6, the V gene TRBV20-1; D is unresolved. Trimming took off 6 bases at V and 5 bases at J, with 17 bases between the two ends. The CDR3 loop spans 15 amino acids. Per the germline V gene, CDR1 is DFQATT and CDR2 is SNEGSKA (reference sequence). As DNA, the CDR3 is TGCAGTGCCCGTATCCCCCAGTCAAATAATTCACCCCTCCACTTT. It codes for CSARIPQSNNSPLHF.

This clonotype was seen a few times. V is TRBV28 and J is TRBJ1-4; TRBD1 aligns across 10 bases. The CDR3 is 17 residues long. CDR1 is MDHEN, CDR2 SYDVKM, per germline. Unmatched junction bases numbered 15, after V lost 7 bases and J lost 7 bases. CDR3 coding DNA: TGTGCCAGCATTTCCGGGGCGTTAGGGACAGGGGCTGAAAAACTGTTTTTT. It is translated as CASISGALGTGAEKLFF.

This clonotype was detected a few times. The V gene is TRBV10-3, the J gene TRBJ2-6, with 10 bases matching TRBD1. Germline assignment: CDR1 ENHRY and CDR2 SYGVKD. The J segment lost 4 bases and the V segment lost 2 bases, leaving 17 bases of the junction unmatched. The CDR3 has 21 amino acids. CDR3 DNA: TGTGCCATCAGTGAGCCAGACTTGACAGGGGGCGGTGCATGGGGGGCCAACGTCCTGACTTTC. Translation gives CAISEPDLTGGGAWGANVLTF.

This clonotype showed up just a few times. The chain combines TRBV5-1 with TRBJ1-2; unclear D gene. V lost 0 bases and J lost 7, with 10 bases in between. Germline lookup yields CDR1 SGHRS and CDR2 YFSETQ. The CDR3 sequence is 13 residues long. CDR3 amino acids: CASSLGGSAGYTF. For the CDR3, the DNA is TGCGCCAGCAGCTTGGGAGGGTCAGCTGGCTACACCTTC.

In this sample, this clonotype turned up a few times. The chain combines TRBV5-6 with TRBJ2-1; perhaps D is TRBD1 or TRBD2 (6 bases each). The CDR3 consists of 17 residues. Germline V gene sequence: CDR1 SGHDT, CDR2 YYEEEE. Trimming took off 5 bases at V and 7 bases at J, with 25 bases between the two ends. CDR3 sequence (DNA): TGTGCCAGCAGATTGCGGGACTGGGTCAGGGGAGGAAATGAGCAGTTCTTC. It specifies CASRLRDWVRGGNEQFF.